These T cell receptor beta chains were read from a single sample in a study of blood T cell repertoires in COVID-19. The assay was immunoSEQ multiplex PCR, and TCRdb's table has in-frame clones only and misses some. Of 180,000 or so clones in the sample, approximately 80% were seen once. Sequencing was carried out using PBMCs or T cells enriched from blood (not recorded which). Every receptor here comes from an older woman who had recovered from COVID-19. Both conserved end residues are trimmed from each CDR3. Each record gives: J gene, CDR3 length, V gene, CDR3 protein.

TRBJ1-5 14 TRBV7-8 ASSLADRVANQPQH
TRBJ1-5 10 TRBV2 ASRAGNQPQH
TRBJ1-5 15 TRBV21-1 ASSTTGVRDSNQPQH
TRBJ2-3 15 TRBV6-1 ASSERVRQGSADTQY
TRBJ2-3 13 TRBV5-1 ASSLTSGGTDTQY
TRBJ1-4 12 TRBV2 ASSRDSPREKLF
TRBJ2-7 12 TRBV7-9 ASSPWAPGYEQY
TRBJ2-2 16 TRBV4-2 ASSQDVLGHINTGELF
TRBJ2-7 13 TRBV2 ASSPFGQGPYEQY
TRBJ1-2 11 TRBV10-3 AISSQGNYGYT
TRBJ2-3 13 TRBV5-1 ASSLGQISTDTQY
TRBJ2-2 14 TRBV2 ASRERQDPYTGELF
TRBJ2-5 14 TRBV10-3 AISVQGATTQETQY
TRBJ2-7 12 TRBV28 ASSFTSGYYEQY
TRBJ1-2 11 TRBV15 ATSEDRARSYT
TRBJ1-2 11 TRBV9 ASSVVSGATYT
TRBJ1-2 11 TRBV19 ATISTARGGYT
TRBJ1-2 12 TRBV30 AWSAGDSHYGYT
TRBJ2-2 13 TRBV16 ASSSGGAKTGELF
TRBJ2-7 13 TRBV7-9 ASSHLRQGRNEQY
TRBJ2-3 12 TRBV27 ASSLDRGMDTQY
TRBJ2-7 12 TRBV6-5 ASRGLAGAREQY
TRBJ2-3 13 TRBV13 ASSLRAGGTDTQY
TRBJ1-1 12 TRBV24-1 ATSDNGQFNGAF